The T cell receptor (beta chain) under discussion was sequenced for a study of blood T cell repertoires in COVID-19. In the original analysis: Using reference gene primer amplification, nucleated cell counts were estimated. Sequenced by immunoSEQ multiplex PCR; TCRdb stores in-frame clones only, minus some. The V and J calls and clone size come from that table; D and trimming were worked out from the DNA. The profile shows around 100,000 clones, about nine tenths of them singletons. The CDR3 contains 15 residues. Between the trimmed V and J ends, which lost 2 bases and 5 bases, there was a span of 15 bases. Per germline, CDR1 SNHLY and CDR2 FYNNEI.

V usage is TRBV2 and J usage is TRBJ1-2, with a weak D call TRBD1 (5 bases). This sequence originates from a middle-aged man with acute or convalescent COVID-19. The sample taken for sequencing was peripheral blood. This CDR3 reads CASSEHGRDLYGYTF. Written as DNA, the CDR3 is TGTGCCAGCAGTGAACATGGCAGGGATCTATATGGCTACACCTTC. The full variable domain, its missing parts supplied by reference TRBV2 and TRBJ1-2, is EPEVTQTPSHQVTQMGQEVILRCVPISNHLYFYWYRQILGQKVEFLVSFYNNEISEKSEIFDDQFSVERPDGSNFTLKIRSTKLEDSAMYFCASSEHGRDLYGYTFGSGTRLTVV.